These 30 T cell receptor beta chains originate from one sample sequenced in a study of blood T cell repertoires in COVID-19. Some clones are missing from TCRdb's copy, which holds only in-frame ones; the method was immunoSEQ multiplex PCR. The sample contains 200,000 to 300,000 clones, roughly 88% of which appear only once. The sample taken for sequencing was peripheral blood. Receptors were obtained from a man in his forties with acute or convalescent COVID-19.

This chain connects TRBV12-5 to TRBJ1-3; TRBD1 aligns across 7 bases. The J segment lost 0 bases and the V segment lost 7 bases, leaving 3 bases of the junction unmatched. CDR1 LGHNT and CDR2 FRNRAP come from the germline V gene. This CDR3 has 14 amino acids. DNA of the CDR3: TGTGCTAGTGTTACAGGGGCCTCTGGAAACACCATATATTTT. Its protein product is CASVTGASGNTIYF. Full variable domain (rest looked up from reference TRBV12-5 and TRBJ1-3): DARVTQTPRHKVTEMGQEVTMRCQPILGHNTVFWYRQTMMQGLELLAYFRNRAPLDDSGMPKDRFSAEMPDATLATLKIQPSEPRDSAVYFCASVTGASGNTIYFGEGSWLTVV.

The V call is TRBV6-4, the J call TRBJ2-1; D gene ambiguous. Trimming took off 2 bases at V and 11 bases at J, with 10 bases between the two ends. The CDR3 contains 12 residues. Germline lookup yields CDR1 MRHNA and CDR2 SNTAGT. The CDR3 DNA is TGTGCCAGCAGTGACCAGACAAACAAGCAGTTCTTC. This encodes CASSDQTNKQFF.

The chain recombines TRBV6-5 with TRBJ1-1; the D gene is possibly TRBD1 (6 bases). Trimming stripped 8 bases from V and 0 bases from J, with 13 bases between. The CDR3 runs 14 residues. Germline assignment: CDR1 MNHEY and CDR2 SVGAGI. Written as DNA, the CDR3 is TGTGCCAGCGGGGTGTCAGGGGTGAACACTGAAGCTTTCTTT. It yields the protein CASGVSGVNTEAFF.

This chain connects TRBV5-1 to TRBJ2-1; 8 bases are a match to TRBD1. Trimming cost V 4 bases and J 2 bases; bases outside gene matches: 5. Germline V gives CDR1 SGHRS, CDR2 YFSETQ. The CDR3 contains 15 residues. The CDR3 coding sequence is TGCGCCAGCAGCGTGACAGGGGAGGCCTACAATGAGCAGTTCTTC. Its translation: CASSVTGEAYNEQFF.

This chain uses TRBV7-6 with TRBJ1-1, with 8 bases lining up with TRBD1. V was clipped by 5 bases and J by 1 base; unmatched bases: 6. This CDR3 has 15 amino acids. Germline V CDR1 and CDR2: SGHVS, FNYEAQ. CDR3 loop: CASSLGGTGNTEAFF. Written as DNA, the CDR3 is TGTGCCAGCAGCCTTGGTGGGACAGGGAACACTGAAGCTTTCTTT.

The gene calls are TRBV27 and TRBJ1-1; the match to TRBD1 covers 7 bases. V was clipped by 6 bases and J by 4 bases; unmatched bases: 2. CDR1 is MNHEY and CDR2 is SMNVEV in the germline V gene (reference sequence). The length of the CDR3 is 12 residues. The CDR3 here is CASRTGSTEAFF. The CDR3 nucleotides read TGTGCCAGCAGGACAGGGAGCACTGAAGCTTTCTTT.

The rearrangement uses TRBV5-4 and TRBJ1-2; possible D gene TRBD1, 5 bases. V was trimmed by 5 bases and J by 8 bases, leaving 22 bases between them. Germline assignment: CDR1 SGHNT and CDR2 YYREEE (reference sequence). The CDR3 has 15 amino acids. The CDR3 region has the DNA TGTGCCAGCAGATTTTGGGGGGTAGGAATCGAGGGCTACACCTTC. It specifies CASRFWGVGIEGYTF. The variable domain in full, with the rest retrieved from reference TRBV5-4 and TRBJ1-2, is ETGVTQSPTHLIKTRGQQVTLRCSSQSGHNTVSWYQQALGQGPQFIFQYYREEENGRGNFPPRFSGLQFPNYSSELNVNALELDDSALYLCASRFWGVGIEGYTFGSGTRLTVV.

This rearrangement joins TRBV7-3 to TRBJ2-1; D perhaps matches TRBD2 (5 bases). Trimming stripped 2 bases from V and 6 bases from J, with 11 bases between. The germline V gene encodes CDR1 SGHTA and CDR2 FQGTGA. This CDR3 contains 14 residues. CDR3 sequence reads: CASSLRGWGNEQFF. CDR3 nucleotides: TGTGCCAGCAGCTTACGGGGTTGGGGCAATGAGCAGTTCTTC.

The chain uses TRBV7-6 and TRBJ2-7; 7 nucleotides align to TRBD2. This CDR3 has 17 residues. The V gene's germline CDR1 is SGHVS and CDR2 FNYEAQ. V lost 1 base to trimming and J lost 2 bases; unmatched junction nucleotides: 11. CDR3 coding DNA: TGTGCCAGCAGCTTAGAAGGGGAGGGGACGAATCCCTACGAGCAGTACTTC. This codes for CASSLEGEGTNPYEQYF.

The chain joins TRBV5-5 to TRBJ2-7; 10 positions match TRBD2. Per the germline V gene, CDR1 is SGHKS and CDR2 is YYEKEE (reference sequence). V trimming: 5 bases; J trimming: 2 bases; junction bases outside the gene matches: 7. The CDR3 is 15 amino acids. In DNA form, the CDR3 reads TGTGCCAGCAGGCAGAGGACTAGCGGCCCCTACGAGCAGTACTTC. It translates to CASRQRTSGPYEQYF.

The V and J genes are TRBV7-6 and TRBJ2-1, with 7 bases fitting TRBD1. The CDR3 is 15 residues long. CDR1 and CDR2 (germline): SGHVS, FNYEAQ. The ends lost 5 bases at V and 5 bases at J; junction bases unmatched: 9. The CDR3 nucleotides are TGTGCCAGCAGCCCACTCACAGGGGCTAACAATGAGCAGTTCTTC. Encoded protein: CASSPLTGANNEQFF.

V gene TRBV7-9 combines with J gene TRBJ1-1; D ambiguous. Germline loops: CDR1 SEHNR, CDR2 FQNEAQ (reference sequence). The length of the CDR3 is 14 residues. V lost 5 bases and J lost 4, with 14 bases in between. CDR3 DNA sequence: TGTGCCAGCAGCAGAGACCCGGGTGGCACTGAAGCTTTCTTT. Translated, it gives CASSRDPGGTEAFF. Full variable domain (rest looked up from reference TRBV7-9 and TRBJ1-1): DTGVSQNPRHKITKRGQNVTFRCDPISEHNRLYWYRQTLGQGPEFLTYFQNEAQLEKSRLLSDRFSAERPKGSFSTLEIQRTEQGDSAMYLCASSRDPGGTEAFFGQGTRLTVV.

The V call is TRBV4-2, the J call TRBJ1-1; 7 positions match TRBD1. The CDR3 is made up of 15 amino acids. Germline CDR1 is LGHNA and CDR2 is YNFKEQ. V lost 2 bases, J lost 3 bases, and 6 bases stayed unmatched. The CDR3 coding sequence is TGTGCCAGCAGCCAACTAAGGGGGCTGGACACTGAAGCTTTCTTT. It encodes CASSQLRGLDTEAFF.

This chain joins TRBV7-9 and TRBJ2-7, with TRBD2 as a possible D gene (6 bases). CDR3 length: 13 amino acids. Trimming stripped 3 bases from V and 7 bases from J, with 13 bases between. Germline assignment: CDR1 SEHNR and CDR2 FQNEAQ (reference sequence). The CDR3 is CASSLRDSGEQYF. In DNA form, the CDR3 reads TGTGCCAGCAGCTTGAGGGACTCGGGGGAGCAGTACTTC.

The chain is built from TRBV12-3 or TRBV12-4 and TRBJ1-1; D is ambiguous. V was shortened by 1 base and J by 11 bases, with 11 bases between the two germline ends. This CDR3 spans 12 amino acids. As DNA, the CDR3 is TGTGCCAGCAGTTTAGGACACTCGGGGGCTTTCTTT. Amino acids: CASSLGHSGAFF.

The chain combines TRBV6-2 or TRBV6-3 with TRBJ1-1, with D unclear. The CDR3 spans 16 residues. V was cut by 0 bases and J by 5 bases, with 16 bases left in between. Germline V gene lookup returns CDR1 MNHEY and CDR2 SVGEGT. The chain's CDR3 is CASSYSWRRTRTEAFF. In nucleotides, the CDR3 is TGTGCCAGCAGTTACTCGTGGCGTAGGACTCGGACTGAAGCTTTCTTT.

The chain couples TRBV10-1 to TRBJ1-5, with D unclear. Germline V gene data show CDR1 as WNHNN and CDR2 as SYGVQD (reference sequence). The CDR3 sequence is 13 residues long. Trimming stripped 3 bases from V and 3 bases from J, with 6 bases between. The CDR3 is CASSEQINQPQHF. DNA of the CDR3: TGCGCCAGCAGTGAACAGATCAATCAGCCCCAGCATTTT.

This clone was found a few times. The chain has TRBV29-1 and TRBJ2-7, with 9 nucleotides matching TRBD1. Germline CDR1 reads SQVTM; CDR2 reads ANQGSEA. This CDR3 is 13 amino acids long. Trimming at V came to 2 bases and at J to 3 bases, leaving 2 bases not matched to a gene. The CDR3 reads CSVELDRGYEQYF. DNA of the CDR3: TGCAGCGTTGAATTGGACAGGGGCTACGAGCAGTACTTC.

This clone was found a few times. The rearrangement links TRBV4-2 to TRBJ1-5; TRBD1 agrees at 8 bases. The trim removed 1 base at V and 3 bases at J, leaving 8 bases unmatched. Germline V gene lookup returns CDR1 LGHNA and CDR2 YNFKEQ. This CDR3 is built from 17 residues. The CDR3: CASSQVWGQVTNQPQHF. The CDR3 region has the DNA TGTGCCAGCAGCCAAGTTTGGGGACAGGTGACCAATCAGCCCCAGCATTTT.

This chain connects TRBV3-1 (or the pseudogene TRBV3-2) to TRBJ2-7; tentative D call: TRBD2 (6 bases). Germline assignment: CDR1 LGHDT and CDR2 YNNKEL (reference sequence). Trimming removed 4 bases at V and 5 bases at J, with 18 bases between. This CDR3 has 15 residues. CDR3 nucleotides: TGTGCCAGCAGCCCCCCAATCGGCGGGACCGACGAGCAGTACTTC. Its translation is CASSPPIGGTDEQYF.

This CDR3 is CASSDWSGRRIYEQYF. CDR3 in DNA: TGTGCCAGCAGTGACTGGAGCGGGAGGAGGATCTACGAGCAGTACTTC. The rearrangement links TRBV6-4 to TRBJ2-7; 9 positions agree with TRBD2. V shed 1 base and J 3 bases; nucleotides not matched to a gene: 7. Germline V gene data show CDR1 as MRHNA and CDR2 as SNTAGT. There are 16 residues in the CDR3.

The chain links TRBV5-6 to TRBJ2-7, with a tentative D call TRBD1 (6 bases). The CDR3 extends over 13 amino acids. V lost 3 bases, J lost 6 bases, and 13 bases lay in between. Germline V gene sequence: CDR1 SGHDT, CDR2 YYEEEE. CDR3 residues: CASSYRAPGEQYF. In DNA, the CDR3 is TGTGCCAGCAGCTACAGGGCTCCCGGCGAGCAGTACTTC.

The genes are TRBV3-1 (or the pseudogene TRBV3-2) and TRBJ1-5; 8 bases are shared with TRBD1. The CDR3 sequence is 16 residues long. The germline V gene encodes CDR1 LGHDT and CDR2 YNNKEL (reference sequence). The ends lost 0 bases at V and 4 bases at J; junction bases unmatched: 5. CDR3 nucleotides: TGTGCCAGCAGCCAAGATAGACAGGGGAGAAATCAGCCCCAGCATTTT. This codes for CASSQDRQGRNQPQHF.

The chain links TRBV5-1 to TRBJ1-1; TRBD1 aligns across 11 bases. The CDR3 is 15 amino acids. Germline V gene lookup returns CDR1 SGHRS and CDR2 YFSETQ. V was pared by 2 bases and J by 5 bases, with 5 bases of the junction left unmatched. Written as DNA, the CDR3 is TGCGCCAGCAGCTTTCAGGGACAGGGGGATACTGAAGCTTTCTTT. It specifies CASSFQGQGDTEAFF. The variable domain in full, completed from reference TRBV5-1 and TRBJ1-1, reads KAGVTQTPRYLIKTRGQQVTLSCSPISGHRSVSWYQQTPGQGLQFLFEYFSETQRNKGNFPGRFSGRQFSNSRSEMNVSTLELGDSALYLCASSFQGQGDTEAFFGQGTRLTVV.

The rearrangement uses TRBV27 and TRBJ2-7, with 9 bases identical to TRBD2. CDR3 length: 15 amino acids. V shed 5 bases and J 2 bases; nucleotides not matched to a gene: 7. Germline CDR1 MNHEY, CDR2 SMNVEV (reference sequence). The CDR3 nucleotides are TGTGCCAGCAGTGCCACTGGCGGGAGGGCCTACGAGCAGTACTTC. Translated: CASSATGGRAYEQYF.

This clone came up once. The J gene is TRBJ2-7, the V gene TRBV9; D is perhaps TRBD2 (5 bases). Germline-derived CDR1 and CDR2 are SGDLS and YYNGEE. CDR3 length: 15 residues. V was cut by 3 bases and J by 1 base, with 14 bases left in between. CDR3 coding DNA: TGTGCCAGCAGCGGAGGGCCCGGGAAATCCTACGAGCAGTACTTC. Amino acids: CASSGGPGKSYEQYF.

The J gene is TRBJ2-2, the V gene TRBV27; D is perhaps TRBD2 (6 bases). CDR3 size: 13 residues. Trimming removed 8 bases from V and 6 bases from J, with 13 bases in between. Germline lookup yields CDR1 MNHEY and CDR2 SMNVEV (reference sequence). This CDR3 is CASGRRAAGELFF. CDR3 nucleotide sequence: TGTGCCAGCGGCAGGAGGGCCGCCGGGGAGCTGTTTTTT.

This clone has just one count. The gene calls are TRBV24-1 and TRBJ2-1; tentatively, D is TRBD1 (6 bases). Germline CDR1 reads KGHDR; CDR2 reads SFDVKD. The CDR3 covers 14 residues. Trimming left V 11 bases short and J 6 bases short, with 19 bases between. The CDR3 DNA reads as TGTGCCAGCAGGGACAACGCACTCATCAATGAGCAGTTCTTC. This codes for CASRDNALINEQFF.

V is TRBV5-5 and J is TRBJ2-3; 9 bases match TRBD2. V was pared by 7 bases and J by 3 bases, with 9 bases of the junction left unmatched. Germline CDR1 and CDR2: SGHKS and YYEKEE (reference sequence). The length of the CDR3 is 15 residues. CDR3 region: CASGISGSGTDTQYF. CDR3 nucleotides: TGTGCCAGCGGAATTAGCGGGAGCGGGACAGATACGCAGTATTTT.

The chain is built from TRBV2 and TRBJ1-1, with D unclear. The germline V and J ends were trimmed by 8 bases and 2 bases, with 18 bases remaining between them. The length of the CDR3 is 15 residues. Per the germline V gene, CDR1 is SNHLY and CDR2 is FYNNEI. Written as DNA, the CDR3 is TGTGCCAGCCGTGCCGAGGCGAGGGCTAACACTGAAGCTTTCTTT. As protein: CASRAEARANTEAFF.